Listed below are T cell receptor beta chains from one sample, sequenced in a study of T cells in Graves' hyperthyroidism and ophthalmopathy. Using its own MiXCR run on the multiplex PCR reads, TCRdb lists one record per CDR3 protein. Of approximately 400,000 distinct CDR3 sequences detected, around 14% appear once; the ten largest clones hold about a quarter. Sequences were obtained from blood. Receptor source: a woman under 30 with Graves' hyperthyroidism that later progressed to Graves' ophthalmopathy. CDR3s include the opening cysteine and the closing phenylalanine or tryptophan. A D gene is named only where the DNA matches it firmly. Size is omitted from some rows. Given values are once, few, many or a class for expanded clones.

TRBV3-1	NA	NA	TRBJ1-3	TGTGCCAGCAGCCATTCCCCCACTCTAACCGGAAACACCATATATTTT	CASSHSPTLTGNTIYF
TRBV9	TRBD2	NA	TRBJ2-1	TGTGCCAGCAGCGTAGTGGCGGGAGGGGGGGATGAGCAGTTCTTC	CASSVVAGGGDEQFF
TRBV11-2	TRBD1	many	TRBJ2-1	TGTGCCAGCAGCAACGGACAGGTTATATACAATGAGCAGTTCTTC	CASSNGQVIYNEQFF
TRBV6-1	NA	many	TRBJ2-3	TGTGCCAGCAGTCATCGGGACTGCACAGATACGCAGTATTTT	CASSHRDCTDTQYF
TRBV10-3	TRBD1	many	TRBJ2-1	TGTGCCATCAGTGAGGGGACAGGGGGGGACTCCTACAATGAGCAGTTCTTC	CAISEGTGGDSYNEQFF
TRBV7-2	TRBD2	NA	TRBJ2-7	TGCGCCAGCAGCCAGAGCGGGACTAGTGGAGACTACGAGCAGTACTTC	CASSQSGTSGDYEQYF
TRBV4-3	NA	NA	TRBJ2-7	TGCGCCAGCAGCCAAGATCGGCCAAGTGCCCCCTACGAGCAGTACTTC	CASSQDRPSAPYEQYF
TRBV5-1	TRBD1	many	TRBJ2-5	TGCGCCAGCAGCTTGGGACAGGGGACCCAAGAGACCCAGTACTTC	CASSLGQGTQETQYF
TRBV27	NA	few	TRBJ1-2	TGTGCCAGCAGTTACGGGGGAGACTATGGCTACACCTTC	CASSYGGDYGYTF
TRBV6-1	NA	few	TRBJ2-4	TGTGCCAGCAAATCTGGACTAGCCAAAAACATTCAGTACTTC	CASKSGLAKNIQYF
TRBV20-1	TRBD1	many	TRBJ1-6	TGCAGTGCTAGAGTCGGACAGGGTGATTCACCCCTCCACTTT	CSARVGQGDSPLHF
TRBV6-2/TRBV6-3	TRBD2	NA	TRBJ2-7	TGTGCCAGCAGTTACGAGCGGTCGGCGGGAGAAGGTTTCCCTCCCTACGAGCAGTACTTC	CASSYERSAGEGFPPYEQYF
TRBV2	NA	many	TRBJ2-1	TGTGCCAGCGTTCTCCGGGACCCCGGGACTGAGCAGTTCTTC	CASVLRDPGTEQFF
TRBV28	TRBD2	many	TRBJ2-3	TGTGCCAGCAGACCTAGCGGGAGTCGCACAGATACGCAGTATTTT	CASRPSGSRTDTQYF
TRBV5-6	TRBD2	NA	TRBJ2-1	TGTGCCAGCACCAATCCCTGGGCTAGCGGGATGGTGGATGAGCAGTTCTTC	CASTNPWASGMVDEQFF
TRBV5-1	NA	NA	TRBJ1-5	TGCGCCAGCAGTCTCGACTGGGAATCGCCCCAGCATTTT	CASSLDWESPQHF
TRBV28	TRBD1	NA	TRBJ2-7	TGTGCCAGCAGTCACGGGACAGGGGGCTCCGGCGAGCAGTACTTC	CASSHGTGGSGEQYF
TRBV5-6	TRBD1	NA	TRBJ1-5	TGTGCCAGCAGCTATAACACTCGGACAGGGGAAAATCAGCCCCAGCATTTT	CASSYNTRTGENQPQHF
TRBV27	NA	many	TRBJ2-7	TGTGCCAGCAGTTCCTCCCTTCCGGGACAAGTCACCTACGAGCAGTACTTC	CASSSSLPGQVTYEQYF
TRBV6-1	NA	few	TRBJ2-7	TGTGCCACTGATTTAGGGGCCGGCGAGCAGTACTTC	CATDLGAGEQYF
TRBV7-9	NA	many	TRBJ2-7	TGTGCCAGCAGCAATCAGGCGGACGGCTCCAACGAGCAGTACTTC	CASSNQADGSNEQYF
TRBV13	NA	NA	TRBJ1-5	TGTGCCAGCAGCTCCTCATTACAAAAAAATCAGCCCCGGCATTTT	CASSSSLQKNQPRHF
TRBV4-1	NA	many	TRBJ2-7	TGCGCCAGCAGCCAAAAAGAGAGTTACGAGCAGTACTTC	CASSQKESYEQYF
TRBV30	NA	many	TRBJ1-1	TGTGCCTGGAGCGTTTCGAGGAGAGAAGCTTTCTTT	CAWSVSRREAFF
TRBV28	NA	many	TRBJ2-7	TGTGCCAGCAGTTTTTATAGGGCAGGACCCTCCTACGAGCAGTACTTC	CASSFYRAGPSYEQYF
TRBV6-1	NA	many	TRBJ2-7	TGTGCCAGCAGCCCGGTCCTTCTAACCTACGAGCAGTACTTC	CASSPVLLTYEQYF
TRBV6-1	TRBD2	many	TRBJ2-1	TGTGCCAGCAGTACCAGCGGGGGCTACAATGAGCAGTTCTTC	CASSTSGGYNEQFF
TRBV20-1	NA	many	TRBJ1-1	TGCAGTGCTAGAGGTGAAGGGGCACCTGAAGCTTTCTTT	CSARGEGAPEAFF
TRBV6-2/TRBV6-3	NA	NA	TRBJ2-3	TGTGCCAGCTTAGGAGGGTCCACAGATACGCAGTATTTT	CASLGGSTDTQYF
TRBV5-1	NA	NA	TRBJ2-2	TGCGCCAGCAGATCAGGGGGGGCCGGGGAGCTGTTTTTT	CASRSGGAGELFF
TRBV20-1	TRBD2	NA	TRBJ2-1	TGCAGTGCTACCACCTTAGCGGGAGCAGCGCGTGAGCAGTTCTTC	CSATTLAGAAREQFF
TRBV5-4	NA	few	TRBJ2-1	TGTGCCAGCAGCTCCACGTATCCCTCATCCGATGAGCAGTTCTTC	CASSSTYPSSDEQFF
TRBV28	NA	many	TRBJ1-5	TGTGCCAGCAGTTTGGCGGGGGAGGGCAATCAGCCCCAGCATTTT	CASSLAGEGNQPQHF
TRBV28	TRBD1	many	TRBJ2-7	TGTGCCAGCAGTTTCACACAGGGGCTGTACGAGCAGTACTTC	CASSFTQGLYEQYF
TRBV27	NA	NA	TRBJ2-6	TGTGCCAGCAGTTTCTCCACGACTGGGGCCAACGTCCTGACTTTC	CASSFSTTGANVLTF
TRBV9	NA	few	TRBJ1-1	TGTGCCAGCAGCGCACAAGGGTCGCGCCGGGAGAACACTGAAGCTTTCTTT	CASSAQGSRRENTEAFF
TRBV20-1	NA	NA	TRBJ2-7	TGCAGTGCTCCCCGTCAGGGGCCGCAGTACTTC	CSAPRQGPQYF
TRBV6-1	TRBD2	few	TRBJ2-5	TGTGCCAGCAGTGAGGGGGGGTGGTACCAAGAGACCCAGTACTTC	CASSEGGWYQETQYF
TRBV28	NA	many	TRBJ2-1	TGTGCCAGCAGTTTTTTCCGGGACCGAGAGCAGTTCTTC	CASSFFRDREQFF
TRBV7-2	NA	NA	TRBJ2-5	TGTGCCAGCAGCAAGAATGCTCAAGAGACCCAGTACTTC	CASSKNAQETQYF
TRBV2	NA	many	TRBJ2-5	TGTGCCAGCAGTGATGTTGGCCAAGAGCTGGAGACCCAGTACTTC	CASSDVGQELETQYF
TRBV27	NA	few	TRBJ2-6	TGTGCCAGCAGTTTTTATGGGACCTCTGGGGCCAACGTCCTGACTTTC	CASSFYGTSGANVLTF
TRBV20-1	NA	many	TRBJ2-1	TGCAGTGCTAGGGACGGGAGTAAGGACAATGAGCAGTTCTTC	CSARDGSKDNEQFF
TRBV7-2	NA	many	TRBJ2-5	TGTGCCAGCAGCTTCAGAAGTAGAGGATTCGAGACCCAGTACTTC	CASSFRSRGFETQYF
TRBV27	NA	few	TRBJ2-1	TGTGCCAGTCGCTTGGGGGGCTCCTACAATGAGCAGTTCTTC	CASRLGGSYNEQFF
TRBV29-1	NA	many	TRBJ2-1	TGCAGCGCCAGCCTTACCCAGAATGAGCAGTTCTTC	CSASLTQNEQFF
TRBV28	NA	many	TRBJ2-1	TGTGCCACTACCCCGGGGGGCGGGAGATACAATGAGCAGTTCTTC	CATTPGGGRYNEQFF
TRBV20-1	NA	many	TRBJ2-5	TGCAGTGCTCGGAGGGGGGATGTTGAGACCCAGTACTTC	CSARRGDVETQYF
TRBV6-1	NA	NA	TRBJ1-6	TGTGCCAGCAGTGAGTTTTTGGGACGGTATAATTCACCCCTCCACTTT	CASSEFLGRYNSPLHF
TRBV28	TRBD2	many	TRBJ2-1	TGTGCCAGCAGTTCCGGGGGACTAGCTTCGGATGAGCAGTTCTTC	CASSSGGLASDEQFF
TRBV6-2/TRBV6-3	NA	once	TRBJ2-5	TGTGCCAGCAGTACCAGCGAACAAGAGACCCAGTACTTC	CASSTSEQETQYF
TRBV20-1	TRBD1	NA	TRBJ2-1	TGCAGTGCTAGGGGCCTACAGGGGACCAATGAGCAGTTCTTC	CSARGLQGTNEQFF
TRBV13	NA	many	TRBJ2-7	TGTGCCAGCAGCTTAGGCACGGGTTGGGCGGGCGAGCAGTACTTC	CASSLGTGWAGEQYF
TRBV30	NA	few	TRBJ1-3	TGTGCCTGGAGTGTCGGACAGTTTGGAAACACCATATATTTT	CAWSVGQFGNTIYF
TRBV9	TRBD1	many	TRBJ2-7	TGTGCCAGCAGCCCGGAAGGTGGGACAGTCGAGCAGTACTTC	CASSPEGGTVEQYF
TRBV5-1	NA	NA	TRBJ2-1	TGCGCCAGCAGCTTGTCCAGGGCCAATGATCAGTTCTTC	CASSLSRANDQFF
TRBV27	TRBD2	NA	TRBJ2-2	TGTGCCAGCAGCGGACTAGCTTTGCCCGGGGAGCTGTTTTTT	CASSGLALPGELFF
TRBV27	TRBD1	many	TRBJ2-7	TGTGCCAGCAGTTGGACGGGACAGGGGATCGAGCAGTACTTC	CASSWTGQGIEQYF
TRBV7-6	NA	many	TRBJ2-1	TGTGCCAGCAGCTTAGACGGGAGCTCCTACAATGAGCAGTTCTTC	CASSLDGSSYNEQFF
TRBV5-1	TRBD2	few	TRBJ2-5	TGCGCCAGCAGCTTGGTAGCGGGAGGCTCCCAAGAGACCCAGTACTTC	CASSLVAGGSQETQYF